Here is one T cell receptor (beta chain) with its context. V was clipped by 2 bases and J by 5 bases, with 8 bases between them. Germline lookup yields CDR1 SGHNT and CDR2 YYREEE (reference sequence). This CDR3 contains 14 residues. The data were obtained in a study of shared clonotypes between healthy human individuals. Genomic DNA from each subset was divided evenly over several immunoSEQ plates. TCRdb keeps only in-frame clones here, not all; method: immunoSEQ multiplex PCR. This sample has about 450,000 clones; more than 75% occur once, and the top ten carry about 12%. The chain employs TRBV5-4 and TRBJ1-6, with TRBD1 as a possible D gene (5 bases). This sequence was found in a woman between 40 and 55 years old in good health. Some clones in this sample may be carry-over from other donors' samples. Source material: PBMCs. In nucleotides, the CDR3 is TGTGCCAGCAGCTTCCAGGGACATAATTCACCCCTCCACTTT. Translating gives CASSFQGHNSPLHF.